The clone carrying this T cell receptor (beta chain) was seen at least ten times. Its cognate antigen is unknown. Per the germline V gene, CDR1 is ENHRY and CDR2 is SYGVKD. The length of the CDR3 is 14 residues. Trimming took 2 bases from V and 7 from J; bases not matched to a gene: 7. Making TCR cDNA involved 5'RACE template switching, which added UMIs and a universal primer site. TCRdb re-called the 5' RACE reads through MiXCR, storing one row per CDR3 protein. The sample lists more than 90,000 distinct CDR3 sequences; under 9% were seen once. These data originate in a study of T cells after yellow fever vaccination. Study as a whole: With SMART-Seq v4 Ultra Low Input, the fractions containing low cell numbers were prepared.

Study observations and caveats: The appearance of a small share of clonotypes in both CD4 and CD8 compartments was observed. Clones that expanded after primary vaccination mostly reappeared after the booster (nearly 98% CD4, around 87% CD8).

The sequence came from a man younger than 45 who received the YFV17D yellow fever vaccine. V is TRBV10-3 and J is TRBJ2-7; 8 bases fit TRBD2. The specimen was CD8+ T cells sorted from PBMCs, collected 45 days after the yellow fever booster vaccination. CDR3 bases: TGTGCCATCAGTGAGGGCAGCGGGAGTGAAGAGCAGTACTTC. Protein product: CAISEGSGSEEQYF.